This T cell receptor beta chain was sequenced in a study of blood T cell repertoires in COVID-19. Study context: Sites in the United States, Italy and Spain provided acute and convalescent COVID-19 samples.

In the study's own analysis: Using reference gene primer amplification, nucleated cell counts were estimated. Only in-frame clones appear in the TCRdb table, and some are missing; sequencing was by immunoSEQ multiplex PCR. From that table come the V and J calls and clone size; the DNA was used to work out D and trimming. This sample has 150,000 to 200,000 clones; around 90% occur once, and the top ten carry 9% to 10%. J lost 5 bases, V lost 0 bases, and 13 bases had no gene match. Germline CDR1 reads SGHKS; CDR2 reads YYEKEE (reference sequence). The CDR3 is 18 amino acids. Participants reported their clinical history, and cohort assignment relied on those reports.

The V and J genes are TRBV5-5 and TRBJ1-3, with 8 bases that match TRBD1. Sequenced material: PBMCs or T cells enriched from blood (not recorded which). The TCR comes from a woman younger than 30 who had recovered from COVID-19. CDR3: CASSLGPGQGLSRNTIYF. CDR3 bases: TGTGCCAGCAGCTTGGGGCCTGGACAGGGACTTTCGCGAAACACCATATATTTT.